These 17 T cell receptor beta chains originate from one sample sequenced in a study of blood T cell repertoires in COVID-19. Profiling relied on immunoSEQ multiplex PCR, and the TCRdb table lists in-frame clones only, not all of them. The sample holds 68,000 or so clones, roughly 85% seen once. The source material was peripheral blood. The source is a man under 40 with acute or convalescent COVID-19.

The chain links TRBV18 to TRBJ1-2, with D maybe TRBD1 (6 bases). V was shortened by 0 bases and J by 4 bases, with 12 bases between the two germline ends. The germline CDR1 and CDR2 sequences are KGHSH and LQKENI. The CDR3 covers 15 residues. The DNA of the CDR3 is TGTGCCAGCTCACCACCCGCCAGGGGAATCTATGGCTACACCTTC. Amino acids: CASSPPARGIYGYTF.

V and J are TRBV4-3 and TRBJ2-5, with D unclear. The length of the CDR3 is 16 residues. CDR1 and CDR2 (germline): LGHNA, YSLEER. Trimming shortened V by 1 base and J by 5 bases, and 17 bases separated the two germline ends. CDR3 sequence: CASSQGHGPQRETQYF. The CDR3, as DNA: TGCGCCAGCAGCCAAGGCCATGGGCCTCAACGGGAGACCCAGTACTTC.

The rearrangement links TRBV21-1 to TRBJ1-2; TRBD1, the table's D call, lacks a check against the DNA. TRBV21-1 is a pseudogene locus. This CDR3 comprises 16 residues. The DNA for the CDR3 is TGTGCCAGCAGCCCAGAACGGGGACAGCAGATCTATGGCTACACCTTC. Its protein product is CASSPERGQQIYGYTF.

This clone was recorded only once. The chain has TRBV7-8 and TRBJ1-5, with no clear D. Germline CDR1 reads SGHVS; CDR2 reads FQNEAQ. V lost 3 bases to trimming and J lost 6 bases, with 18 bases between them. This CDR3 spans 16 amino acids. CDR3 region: CASSFLRGWAGQPQHF. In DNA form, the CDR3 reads TGTGCCAGCAGCTTTCTGCGGGGATGGGCAGGTCAGCCCCAGCATTTT.

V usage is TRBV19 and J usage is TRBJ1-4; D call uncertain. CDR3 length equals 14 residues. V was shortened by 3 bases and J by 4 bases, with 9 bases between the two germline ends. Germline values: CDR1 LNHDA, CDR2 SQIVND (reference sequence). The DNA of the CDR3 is TGTGCCAGTAGTATCCCGGGTCTTAATGAAAAACTGTTTTTT. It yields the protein CASSIPGLNEKLFF.

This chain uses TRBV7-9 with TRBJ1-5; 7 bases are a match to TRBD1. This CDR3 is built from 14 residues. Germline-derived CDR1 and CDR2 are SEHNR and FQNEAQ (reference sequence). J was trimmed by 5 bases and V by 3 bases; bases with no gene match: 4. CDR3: CASSFRDSYQPQHF. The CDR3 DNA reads TGTGCCAGCAGCTTCCGGGACAGCTATCAGCCCCAGCATTTT.

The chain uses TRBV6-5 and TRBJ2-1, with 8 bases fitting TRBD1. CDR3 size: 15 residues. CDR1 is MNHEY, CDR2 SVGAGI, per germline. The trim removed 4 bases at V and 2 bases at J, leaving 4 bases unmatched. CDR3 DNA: TGTGCCAGCAGTTTACAGGGGGATCCCTACAATGAGCAGTTCTTC. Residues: CASSLQGDPYNEQFF.

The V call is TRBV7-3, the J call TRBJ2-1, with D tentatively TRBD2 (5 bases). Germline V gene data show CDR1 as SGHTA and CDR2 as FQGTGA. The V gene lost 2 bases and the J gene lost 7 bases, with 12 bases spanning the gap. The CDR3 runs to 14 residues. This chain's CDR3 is CASSLSRGMNEQFF. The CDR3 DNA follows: TGTGCCAGCAGCTTATCCCGGGGAATGAATGAGCAGTTCTTC.

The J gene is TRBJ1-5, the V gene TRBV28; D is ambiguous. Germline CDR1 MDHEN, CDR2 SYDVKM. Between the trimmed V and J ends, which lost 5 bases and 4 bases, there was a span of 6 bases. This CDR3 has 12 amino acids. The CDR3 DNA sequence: TGTGCCAGCAGTCTCCCTAATCAGCCCCAGCATTTT. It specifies CASSLPNQPQHF.

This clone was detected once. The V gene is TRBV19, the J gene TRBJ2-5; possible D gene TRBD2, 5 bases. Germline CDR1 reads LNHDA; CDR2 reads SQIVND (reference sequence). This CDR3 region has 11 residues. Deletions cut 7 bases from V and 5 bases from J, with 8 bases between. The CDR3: CASKQRETQYF. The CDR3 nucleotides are TGTGCCAGTAAGCAGCGGGAGACCCAGTACTTC.

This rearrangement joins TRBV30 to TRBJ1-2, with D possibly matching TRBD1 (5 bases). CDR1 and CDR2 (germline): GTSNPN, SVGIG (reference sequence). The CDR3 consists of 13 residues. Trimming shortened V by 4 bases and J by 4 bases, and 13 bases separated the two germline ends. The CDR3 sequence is CAWTTTGFYGYTF. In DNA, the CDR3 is TGTGCCTGGACCACTACAGGTTTCTATGGCTACACCTTC.

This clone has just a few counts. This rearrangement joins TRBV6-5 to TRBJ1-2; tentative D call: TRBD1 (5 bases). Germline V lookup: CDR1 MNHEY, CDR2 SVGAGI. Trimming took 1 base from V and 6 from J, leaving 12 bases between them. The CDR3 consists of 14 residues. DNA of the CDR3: TGTGCCAGCAGTTACTGGGACTCGGCGGATGGCTACACCTTC. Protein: CASSYWDSADGYTF.

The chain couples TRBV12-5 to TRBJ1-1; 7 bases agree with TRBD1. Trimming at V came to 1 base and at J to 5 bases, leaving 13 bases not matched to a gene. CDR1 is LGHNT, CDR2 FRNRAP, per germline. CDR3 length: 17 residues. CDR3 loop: CASGLAQVGEQGTEAFF. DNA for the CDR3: TGTGCTAGTGGTTTGGCCCAGGTGGGGGAACAGGGGACTGAAGCTTTCTTT.

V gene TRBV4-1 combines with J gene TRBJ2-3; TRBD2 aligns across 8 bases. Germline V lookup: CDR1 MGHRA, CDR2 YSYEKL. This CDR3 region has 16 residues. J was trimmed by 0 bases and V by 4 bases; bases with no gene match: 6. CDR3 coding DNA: TGCGCCAGCAGCCTCCTCCCTAGCGGGAGCACAGATACGCAGTATTTT. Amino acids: CASSLLPSGSTDTQYF.

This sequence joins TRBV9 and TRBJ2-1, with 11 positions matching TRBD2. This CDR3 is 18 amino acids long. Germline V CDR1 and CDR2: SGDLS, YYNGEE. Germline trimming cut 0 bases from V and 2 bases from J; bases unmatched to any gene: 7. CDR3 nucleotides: TGTGCCAGCAGCGTAGTGTTAGCGGGAGGGGAAGCCTACAATGAGCAGTTCTTC. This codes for CASSVVLAGGEAYNEQFF.

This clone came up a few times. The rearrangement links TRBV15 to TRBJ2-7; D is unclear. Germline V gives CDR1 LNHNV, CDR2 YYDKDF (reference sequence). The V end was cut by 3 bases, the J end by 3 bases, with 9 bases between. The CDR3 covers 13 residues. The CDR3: CATSSRANYEQYF. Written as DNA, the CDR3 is TGTGCCACCAGCAGCCGAGCTAACTACGAGCAGTACTTC.

This chain's CDR3 is CASSVAGPEPSTDTQYF. In nucleotides, the CDR3 is TGTGCCAGCAGCGTAGCTGGTCCGGAGCCAAGCACAGATACGCAGTATTTT. V and J are TRBV9 and TRBJ2-3; D is unclear. Trimming removed 0 bases from V and 0 bases from J, with 14 bases in between. The length of the CDR3 is 17 residues. The V gene's germline CDR1 is SGDLS and CDR2 YYNGEE.